Given below is one T cell receptor beta chain in context. Its antigen is unknown. This entry belongs to a study of T cells in localized non-small cell lung cancer. Repertoires were generated with immunoSEQ multiplex PCR, while TCRdb's copy carries only in-frame clones and drops some. Of about 54,000 clones listed, under 85% are singletons. V lost 2 bases and J lost 0, with 11 bases in between. This CDR3 comprises 17 residues. CDR1 is SNHLY and CDR2 is FYNNEI in the germline V gene. Findings of the study overall: Uninvolved adjacent lung had higher T cell clonality than tumor and all other tissues. Among blood samples, higher T cell density accompanied longer overall survival. Owing to sequencing of a solitary tumor region, heterogeneity cannot be discounted. Across samples, adjacent lung featured a median roughly 56 of the top 100 tumor clones.

Sequencing used peripheral blood, obtained before any cancer treatment. This TCR derives from a female donor at least 60 years old with stage II squamous cell lung carcinoma. The J gene is TRBJ2-6, the V gene TRBV2, with no clear D. CDR3 sequence: CASSERGKSSGANVLTF. The CDR3 bases are TGTGCCAGCAGTGAAAGAGGCAAGAGCTCTGGGGCCAACGTCCTGACTTTC.